The present entry profiles one T cell receptor (beta chain) with its context. Its antigen is currently unknown. Tregs were sorted as CD4+CD25+CD127-/low cells. Study results and caveats: The TCR gene usage of tumor memory CD4+ T cells clustered together with blood and lymph node memory CD4+ cells and with lymph node naive CD4+ cells.

Via MiXCR, TCRdb re-called the 5' RACE reads, giving one row per CDR3 protein. The sample lists some 9,000 distinct CDR3 sequences, over 35% seen once, with just under 3% in the top ten. CDR1 MGHRA and CDR2 YSYEKL come from the germline V gene. The CDR3 totals 13 residues. The V end was cut by 1 base, the J end by 4 bases, with 8 bases between. Sequencing was carried out using Tregs sorted from a lymph node. The chain has TRBV4-1 and TRBJ2-7; no definite D call. This receptor was obtained from a female donor with breast cancer. The CDR3 protein is CASSQGPRYEQYF. CDR3 in DNA: TGCGCCAGCAGCCAAGGACCTCGTTACGAGCAGTACTTC.